The present T cell receptor beta chain was sequenced within a study of T cell clonality in common variable immunodeficiency. The CDR3 sequence is 15 residues long. Germline V gene sequence: CDR1 KGHSH, CDR2 LQKENI. V lost 6 bases, J lost 7 bases, and 19 bases lay in between. On this clone itself: The antigen remains unidentified. Read coverage stops 3 residues before the CDR3 terminus; the germline J gene supplies the remainder.

Overall study results and limits: Common variable immunodeficiency TCR beta sequences reportedly had fewer deletions and N-nucleotide insertions.

Profiling relied on immunoSEQ multiplex PCR, and the TCRdb table lists in-frame clones only, not all of them. This set yields 16,000 or so clones and no singletons; the top ten hold around 14%. The chain combines TRBV18 with TRBJ1-5; a weak D match, TRBD1 (6 bases). The source material was peripheral blood mononuclear cells. The receptor's source is a human donor with common variable immunodeficiency. The CDR3 reads CASSPSNTGRQPQHF. The CDR3 bases that were read are TGTGCCAGCTCCCCCAGCAATACAGGGAGACAGCCC.